Presented here are 20 T cell receptor beta chains from one specimen sequenced in a study of blood T cell repertoires in COVID-19. Some clones are missing from TCRdb's copy, which holds only in-frame ones; the method was immunoSEQ multiplex PCR. The sample yields approximately 120,000 clones, 88% seen once. Sequencing used peripheral blood. These receptors all stem from a human donor in a cohort sampled during active COVID-19.

This chain joins TRBV11-2 and TRBJ1-2; D unresolved. Germline lookup yields CDR1 SGHAT and CDR2 FQNNGV. V lost 1 base to trimming and J lost 0 bases, with 3 bases between them. The CDR3 extends over 13 amino acids. This CDR3 is CASSLAANYGYTF. In nucleotides, the CDR3 is TGTGCCAGCAGCTTAGCGGCTAACTATGGCTACACCTTC.

This clone was counted a few times. Other DNA sequences in the same sample also yield this CDR3. The J gene is TRBJ2-7, the V gene TRBV7-9, with no clear D. The CDR3 runs to 12 residues. CDR1 is SEHNR and CDR2 is FQNEAQ in the germline V gene (reference sequence). Trimming pared 1 base from V and 5 bases from J, leaving 6 bases between. CDR3 in DNA: TGTGCCAGCAGCTTAGTACAGAACGAGCAGTACTTC. This gives the protein CASSLVQNEQYF.

In DNA, the CDR3 is TGTGCCAGCAAAGACACACAGGGTAGGGCTAATGAAAAACTGTTTTTT. Amino acid sequence: CASKDTQGRANEKLFF. The chain employs TRBV2 and TRBJ1-4, with D perhaps TRBD1 (6 bases). This CDR3 is built from 16 residues. With 7 bases removed from V and 3 bases from J, the gap between germline ends came to 18 bases. CDR1 is SNHLY, CDR2 FYNNEI, per germline.

This clone was counted a few times. V and J are TRBV19 and TRBJ1-1, with TRBD1 as a possible D gene (6 bases). CDR1 and CDR2 (germline): LNHDA, SQIVND (reference sequence). The CDR3 contains 11 residues. Trimming shortened V by 8 bases and J by 10 bases, and 14 bases separated the two germline ends. Written as DNA, the CDR3 is TGTGCCAGTTGGTCAGGGGCAGTAGCTTTCTTT. This translates into CASWSGAVAFF.

V usage is TRBV2 and J usage is TRBJ2-5; TRBD1 matches at 9 bases. In germline, CDR1 is SNHLY, CDR2 FYNNEI. The V segment lost 6 bases and the J segment 13 bases; nucleotides outside the gene matches: 12. CDR3 length equals 13 residues. CDR3 in amino acids: CASRRDRETLPYF. The CDR3 coding sequence is TGTGCCAGCAGGCGGGACAGGGAGACCCTTCCGTACTTC.

The genes are TRBV4-2 and TRBJ2-3; 12 bases agree with TRBD2. After removal of 4 bases from V and 8 bases from J, the junction contained 25 bases not matched to a gene. The CDR3 has 21 amino acids. Germline V gene lookup returns CDR1 LGHNA and CDR2 YNFKEQ. The CDR3 loop reads CASSPLSASGGGLITGSTQYF. In DNA form, the CDR3 reads TGTGCCAGCAGCCCCCTTTCGGCTAGCGGGGGGGGCCTTATTACGGGGAGTACGCAGTATTTT.

The rearrangement joins TRBV5-6 to TRBJ1-2; 9 nucleotides line up with TRBD1. The junction had 5 bases not matched to a gene; V was cut back by 0 bases and J by 5 bases. This CDR3 has 15 amino acids. The V gene's germline CDR1 is SGHDT and CDR2 YYEEEE. The CDR3 sequence: CASSLGQGVRYGYTF. In DNA form, the CDR3 reads TGTGCCAGCAGCTTGGGACAGGGGGTTAGGTATGGCTACACCTTC.

The chain employs TRBV28 and TRBJ2-3; 13 nucleotides match TRBD2. CDR3 size: 17 residues. V shed 3 bases and J 0 bases; nucleotides not matched to a gene: 3. Per the germline V gene, CDR1 is MDHEN and CDR2 is SYDVKM. CDR3 coding DNA: TGTGCCAGCAGTTTGGGACTAGCGGGAACTAGCACAGATACGCAGTATTTT. Amino acid sequence: CASSLGLAGTSTDTQYF. Based on the CDR3 plus reference TRBV28 and TRBJ2-3, the full variable domain is DVKVTQSSRYLVKRTGEKVFLECVQDMDHENMFWYRQDPGLGLRLIYFSYDVKMKEKGDIPEGYSVSREKKERFSLILESASTNQTSMYLCASSLGLAGTSTDTQYFGPGTRLTVL.

The chain joins TRBV30 to TRBJ2-2, with a weak D call TRBD1 (6 bases). The germline V and J ends were trimmed by 3 bases and 3 bases, with 8 bases remaining between them. Germline CDR1 is GTSNPN and CDR2 is SVGIG (reference sequence). The CDR3 has 13 residues. The chain's CDR3 is CAWRDSYTGELFF. The CDR3 DNA reads TGTGCCTGGAGGGACAGTTACACCGGGGAGCTGTTTTTT. The full variable domain, completed using reference TRBV30 and TRBJ2-2, is SQTIHQWPATLVQPVGSPLSLECTVEGTSNPNLYWYRQAAGRGLQLLFYSVGIGQISSEVPQNLSASRPQDRQFILSSKKLLLSDSGFYLCAWRDSYTGELFFGEGSRLTVL.

The chain is built from TRBV5-5 and TRBJ1-6; perhaps TRBD1 as D (5 bases). From germline, CDR1 is SGHKS and CDR2 YYEKEE (reference sequence). The CDR3 is 15 residues long. Trimming shortened V by 0 bases and J by 3 bases, and 7 bases separated the two germline ends. The CDR3 region has the DNA TGTGCCAGCAGCTTGGACAGGTTCTATAATTCACCCCTCCACTTT. It yields the protein CASSLDRFYNSPLHF. The variable domain in full, completed from reference TRBV5-5 and TRBJ1-6, reads DAGVTQSPTHLIKTRGQQVTLRCSPISGHKSVSWYQQVLGQGPQFIFQYYEKEERGRGNFPDRFSARQFPNYSSELNVNALLLGDSALYLCASSLDRFYNSPLHFGNGTRLTVT.

The chain carries TRBV30 and TRBJ2-3; weak D call: TRBD2 (5 bases). This CDR3 has 14 residues. V shed 2 bases and J shed 1 base, with 10 bases lying between them. CDR1 and CDR2 from the germline V gene are GTSNPN and SVGIG (reference sequence). In DNA, the CDR3 is TGTGCCTGGAGTCGCGGACTTGGCACAGATACGCAGTATTTT. As protein: CAWSRGLGTDTQYF.

This clone showed up just once. The CDR3 spells CSVPTGANYGYTF. Here the CDR3 DNA reads TGCAGCGTCCCGACAGGGGCTAACTATGGCTACACCTTC. The V gene is TRBV29-1, the J gene TRBJ1-2, with 8 bases aligning to TRBD1. After removal of 6 bases from V and 0 bases from J, the junction contained 3 bases not matched to a gene. The CDR3 totals 13 residues. Germline assignment: CDR1 SQVTM and CDR2 ANQGSEA.

This chain links TRBV6-5 with TRBJ2-7, with a tentative D call TRBD1 (6 bases). Germline V CDR1 and CDR2: MNHEY, SVGAGI. The germline V and J ends were trimmed by 4 bases and 3 bases, with 16 bases remaining between them. The CDR3 extends over 15 amino acids. The DNA for the CDR3 is TGTGCCAGCAGTTTCTACAGGGAAAGGGGCTACGAGCAGTACTTC. Translated: CASSFYRERGYEQYF.

The chain joins TRBV5-1 to TRBJ1-1; D unclear. Germline values: CDR1 SGHRS, CDR2 YFSETQ. V shed 6 bases and J shed 7 bases, with 7 bases lying between them. CDR3 length: 10 amino acids. Here the CDR3 reads CASMSVEAFF. The DNA of the CDR3 is TGCGCCAGCATGTCCGTTGAAGCTTTCTTT.

In DNA form, the CDR3 reads TGCAGCGTCGTCTCGAGACAGACCACTGAAGCTTTCTTT. Its translation: CSVVSRQTTEAFF. The V gene is TRBV29-1, the J gene TRBJ1-1, with a possible D match to TRBD1 (5 bases). CDR1 is SQVTM, CDR2 ANQGSEA, per germline. The CDR3 is 13 residues long. The V end was cut by 6 bases, the J end by 4 bases, with 15 bases between.

The gene calls are TRBV5-1 and TRBJ2-5, with D possibly being TRBD1 (5 bases). The CDR3 is 14 amino acids. Germline assignment: CDR1 SGHRS and CDR2 YFSETQ. V was trimmed by 4 bases and J by 5 bases, leaving 15 bases between them. CDR3 protein: CASSVMGLEETQYF. In nucleotides, the CDR3 is TGCGCCAGCAGCGTGATGGGGCTAGAGGAGACCCAGTACTTC.

The CDR3 bases are TGTGCCAGCAGCCCCCTCAGCGGGAGGCCTAGCACAGATACGCAGTATTTT. This codes for CASSPLSGRPSTDTQYF. The rearrangement uses TRBV4-2 and TRBJ2-3, with TRBD2 matching over 9 bases. Losses at the gene ends were 4 bases for V and 0 bases for J; bases not matched to a gene: 8. CDR1 is LGHNA, CDR2 YNFKEQ, per germline. The CDR3 length is 17 residues.

The chain has TRBV6-5 and TRBJ2-1; 9 positions agree with TRBD1. The germline V gene encodes CDR1 MNHEY and CDR2 SVGAGI. Trimming cost V 2 bases and J 4 bases; bases outside gene matches: 6. The CDR3 runs 16 residues. The CDR3 sequence: CASSYTGGGVYNEQFF. The CDR3 nucleotides are TGTGCCAGCAGTTACACAGGGGGCGGCGTATACAATGAGCAGTTCTTC.

Details on this clone: A read error may account for a junction end that differs from germline. The chain joins TRBV24-1 to TRBJ1-5, with D uncertain. Per the germline V gene, CDR1 is KGHDR and CDR2 is SFDVKD. The CDR3 consists of 14 residues. Here the CDR3 reads CATSDSEMLQAQHF. Here the CDR3 DNA reads TGTGCCACCAGTGATTCAGAAATGCTTCAGGCCCAGCATTTT.

The chain joins TRBV5-1 to TRBJ2-5, with D possibly matching TRBD2 (6 bases). Germline assignment: CDR1 SGHRS and CDR2 YFSETQ. The CDR3 has 14 amino acids. Trimming stripped 5 bases from V and 3 bases from J, with 14 bases between. Here the CDR3 DNA reads TGCGCCAGCAGTCCGTCGACTAGAGAAGAGACCCAGTACTTC. Amino acids: CASSPSTREETQYF.